Below are 20 T cell receptor beta chains sequenced from a single sample in a study of T cell changes during pregnancy in multiple sclerosis. Sequencing used immunoSEQ multiplex PCR; TCRdb keeps in-frame clones, though not all of them. The data contain tens of thousands of clones, about 91% of them singletons. Sequenced material: CD8+ T cells from peripheral blood mononuclear cells, taken after pregnancy. These receptors were collected from a female donor with multiple sclerosis, enrolled in a pregnancy study.

The genes are TRBV27 and TRBJ1-5; TRBD1 agrees at 7 bases. CDR3 size: 15 residues. Germline CDR1 and CDR2: MNHEY and SMNVEV (reference sequence). Trimming removed 3 bases from V and 2 bases from J; junction bases left unmatched: 4. The CDR3: CASSFRQGGNQPQHF. The DNA for the CDR3 is TGTGCCAGCAGTTTCAGGCAGGGGGGCAATCAGCCCCAGCATTTT.

The chain couples TRBV5-6 to TRBJ2-7; D is unclear. The germline CDR1 and CDR2 sequences are SGHDT and YYEEEE. This CDR3 has 14 amino acids. With 2 bases removed from V and 0 bases from J, the gap between germline ends came to 9 bases. In DNA form, the CDR3 reads TGTGCCAGCAGCTTACTCGAGTCCTCCTACGAGCAGTACTTC. Translating it yields CASSLLESSYEQYF. Full variable domain (rest looked up from reference TRBV5-6 and TRBJ2-7): DAGVTQSPTHLIKTRGQQVTLRCSPKSGHDTVSWYQQALGQGPQFIFQYYEEEERQRGNFPDRFSGHQFPNYSSELNVNALLLGDSALYLCASSLLESSYEQYFGPGTRLTVT.

In its sample, this clone was seen a few times. The chain recombines TRBV7-2 with TRBJ1-2; D unclear. V was trimmed by 3 bases and J by 2 bases, leaving 10 bases between them. CDR3 length equals 14 residues. Germline values: CDR1 SGHTA, CDR2 FQGNSA. CDR3 bases: TGTGCCAGCAGCTTTTCCAGAACCAACTATGGCTACACCTTC. Its protein product is CASSFSRTNYGYTF.

This rearrangement joins TRBV27 to TRBJ1-2, with 8 bases identical to TRBD1. This CDR3 spans 16 amino acids. Germline CDR1 is MNHEY and CDR2 is SMNVEV (reference sequence). V lost 5 bases, J lost 4 bases, and 12 bases stayed unmatched. The CDR3 spells CASSPSTGDRRYGYTF. The DNA of the CDR3 is TGTGCCAGCAGTCCATCCACCGGGGACAGGCGCTATGGCTACACCTTC.

The rearrangement uses TRBV7-9 and TRBJ2-7; 10 bases are a match to TRBD1. V lost 5 bases and J lost 4; bases outside the gene matches: 11. Per the germline V gene, CDR1 is SEHNR and CDR2 is FQNEAQ (reference sequence). The CDR3 is made up of 16 amino acids. The CDR3 here is CASSRGGDRGRYEQYF. The CDR3 bases are TGTGCCAGCAGCCGCGGAGGGGACAGGGGTCGGTACGAGCAGTACTTC.

V is TRBV9 and J is TRBJ1-1; 11 bases align to TRBD1. The CDR3 runs to 14 residues. Losses at the gene ends were 4 bases for V and 4 bases for J; bases not matched to a gene: 3. Looked up from germline, CDR1 is SGDLS and CDR2 is YYNGEE. The CDR3 DNA sequence: TGTGCCAGCAGCAAGGGACAGGGGGTCACTGAAGCTTTCTTT. This gives the protein CASSKGQGVTEAFF.

This rearrangement joins TRBV30 to TRBJ2-3; TRBD2 matches at 7 bases. The CDR3 sequence is 14 residues long. Germline V CDR1 and CDR2: GTSNPN, SVGIG (reference sequence). Trimming at V came to 0 bases and at J to 5 bases, leaving 5 bases not matched to a gene. CDR3 sequence: CAWSVGGFGDTQYF. DNA for the CDR3: TGTGCCTGGAGTGTGGGAGGGTTTGGAGATACGCAGTATTTT.

This clone was seen only once. This chain joins TRBV27 and TRBJ2-2; the D gene is possibly TRBD2 (7 bases). Germline CDR1 reads MNHEY; CDR2 reads SMNVEV (reference sequence). V was pared by 0 bases and J by 7 bases, with 12 bases between. The CDR3 runs to 15 residues. The CDR3 DNA is TGTGCCAGCAGTTTATCCTGGGGAGGGGGCGGGGAGCTGTTTTTT. Translated, it gives CASSLSWGGGGELFF.

The chain carries TRBV9 and TRBJ2-2; maybe TRBD2 (6 bases). Germline CDR1 and CDR2: SGDLS and YYNGEE. The CDR3 has 16 residues. Trimming shortened V by 0 bases and J by 0 bases, and 9 bases separated the two germline ends. The CDR3 reads CASSVGGGANTGELFF. Written as DNA, the CDR3 is TGTGCCAGCAGCGTAGGAGGCGGGGCGAACACCGGGGAGCTGTTTTTT.

The gene calls are TRBV5-6 and TRBJ1-2; possible D gene TRBD1, 6 bases. The V end lost 4 bases, the J end lost 7 bases, and 14 bases lay between the germline ends. The CDR3 contains 13 residues. Germline CDR1 SGHDT, CDR2 YYEEEE. This CDR3 is CASSLTGNSGYTF. CDR3 nucleotides: TGTGCCAGCAGCCTTACAGGGAATAGTGGCTACACCTTC.

V is TRBV9 and J is TRBJ1-1; the match to TRBD1 covers 8 bases. Germline trimming cut 2 bases from V and 4 bases from J; bases unmatched to any gene: 10. CDR3 length: 16 amino acids. The germline V gene has CDR1 SGDLS and CDR2 YYNGEE. This CDR3 is CASSVAGGPVGTEAFF. For the CDR3, the DNA is TGTGCCAGCAGCGTCGCAGGGGGCCCCGTGGGCACTGAAGCTTTCTTT.

DNA of the CDR3: TGCGCCAGCAGCCTCCGGGACAGGGCCCTTGTGGCGGGTCCACAAGAGACCCAGTACTTC. Encoded protein: CASSLRDRALVAGPQETQYF. This rearrangement joins TRBV4-1 to TRBJ2-5; 9 bases align to TRBD1. The J segment lost 2 bases and the V segment lost 4 bases, leaving 20 bases of the junction unmatched. The CDR3 covers 20 residues. Germline V lookup: CDR1 MGHRA, CDR2 YSYEKL.

This clone was found once. V is TRBV2 and J is TRBJ2-7, with 12 bases aligning to TRBD2. The CDR3 is 14 residues long. Germline CDR1 reads SNHLY; CDR2 reads FYNNEI. V shed 11 bases, J shed 1 base, and the junction held 6 bases outside the gene matches. The CDR3 region has the DNA TGTGCCGTACTACTAGCGGGAGGATCCTACGAGCAGTACTTC. Translating it yields CAVLLAGGSYEQYF.

V is TRBV10-3 and J is TRBJ2-5; 11 bases are a match to TRBD2. CDR3 length: 17 amino acids. Looked up from germline, CDR1 is ENHRY and CDR2 is SYGVKD. V lost 0 bases and J lost 2; bases outside the gene matches: 5. In DNA form, the CDR3 reads TGTGCCATCAGTGAGTCGGGGACTAGCGGACAACAAGAGACCCAGTACTTC. It codes for CAISESGTSGQQETQYF.

This chain joins TRBV27 and TRBJ1-4; D perhaps matches TRBD1 (6 bases). Trimming pared 3 bases from V and 7 bases from J, leaving 9 bases between. CDR3 length: 13 amino acids. The germline V gene has CDR1 MNHEY and CDR2 SMNVEV (reference sequence). The DNA of the CDR3 is TGTGCCAGCAGTTTCTCGACAGGTGAAAAACTGTTTTTT. It yields the protein CASSFSTGEKLFF.

The V gene is TRBV7-9, the J gene TRBJ1-1, with D possibly TRBD1 on 5 matching bases. Germline V gene sequence: CDR1 SEHNR, CDR2 FQNEAQ (reference sequence). The CDR3 has 13 amino acids. V lost 1 base and J lost 5, with 8 bases in between. CDR3 loop: CASSLGGGTEAFF. The DNA for the CDR3 is TGTGCCAGCAGCTTAGGGGGGGGGACTGAAGCTTTCTTT.

This sequence joins TRBV15 and TRBJ2-3, with D possibly being TRBD1 (6 bases). This CDR3 spans 13 amino acids. Looked up from germline, CDR1 is LNHNV and CDR2 is YYDKDF (reference sequence). V was trimmed by 5 bases and J by 3 bases, leaving 9 bases between them. CDR3 residues: CATSEGGTDTQYF. Here the CDR3 DNA reads TGTGCCACCAGCGAAGGGGGAACAGATACGCAGTATTTT.

In nucleotides, the CDR3 is TGTGCCAGCAGCCCACGGACAGGGGGCCCCTACAATGAGCAGTTCTTC. Encoded protein: CASSPRTGGPYNEQFF. This chain joins TRBV7-6 and TRBJ2-1; 11 nucleotides agree with TRBD1. Unmatched junction bases numbered 5, after V lost 5 bases and J lost 2 bases. The CDR3 has 16 residues. The germline V gene encodes CDR1 SGHVS and CDR2 FNYEAQ.

This clone occurred once. The gene calls are TRBV6-1 and TRBJ1-1; a weak D match, TRBD1 (6 bases). V lost 2 bases and J 5 bases, leaving 12 bases between the germline ends. The length of the CDR3 is 14 residues. CDR1 and CDR2 (germline): MNHNS, SASEGT. This CDR3 reads CASSEWGRRTEAFF. As DNA, the CDR3 is TGTGCCAGCAGTGAATGGGGGCGCAGGACTGAAGCTTTCTTT.

The rearrangement uses TRBV13 and TRBJ1-1; D gene uncertain. This CDR3 comprises 15 residues. Trimming left V 1 base short and J 0 bases short, with 9 bases between. Germline loops: CDR1 PRHDT, CDR2 FYEKMQ (reference sequence). The CDR3: CASSLESSMNTEAFF. The CDR3 DNA is TGTGCCAGCAGCTTAGAGAGTTCCATGAACACTGAAGCTTTCTTT.